These 14 T cell receptor beta chains came from one sample sequenced in a study of T-cell reconstitution after alpha-beta-depleted transplantation in children. Unique molecular identifiers were incorporated into the prepared TCRbeta library. In TCRdb, the PCR reads were re-called with MiXCR into one record per CDR3 protein. The sample carries about 360,000 distinct CDR3 sequences, more than 10% recorded once. The material was PBMCs, obtained from the stem cell graft. The receptor source for this set is a human donor who donated a stem cell graft to a child with Fanconi anemia.

This clonotype was counted ten times or more. The chain uses TRBV20-1 and TRBJ2-7; weak D call: TRBD2 (6 bases). This CDR3 is 14 amino acids long. V lost 3 bases and J 0 bases, leaving 12 bases between the germline ends. Germline CDR1 is DFQATT and CDR2 is SNEGSKA (reference sequence). CDR3 in amino acids: CSASSSASSYEQYV. CDR3 sequence (DNA): TGCAGTGCTAGTTCTAGCGCGAGCTCCTACGAGCAGTACGTC.

The V gene is TRBV24-1, the J gene TRBJ2-1, with D perhaps TRBD2 (5 bases). Trimming removed 1 base from V and 0 bases from J, with 6 bases in between. CDR1 and CDR2 (germline): KGHDR, SFDVKD. The length of the CDR3 is 15 residues. The CDR3 reads CATSDLRGSYNEQFF. The DNA for the CDR3 is TGTGCCACCAGTGATTTACGGGGCTCCTACAATGAGCAGTTCTTC.

The J gene is TRBJ2-5, the V gene TRBV20-1; 8 bases are a match to TRBD1. This CDR3 is built from 14 residues. V gave up 4 bases and J gave up 4 bases; unmatched junction bases: 8. Per the germline V gene, CDR1 is DFQATT and CDR2 is SNEGSKA (reference sequence). The CDR3 nucleotides read TGCAGTGCTATCCTTCCAGGGGGCGGAGAGACCCAGTACTTC. Its protein is CSAILPGGGETQYF.

The genes are TRBV4-1 and TRBJ2-1; 8 bases are shared with TRBD2. Unmatched junction bases numbered 15, after V lost 6 bases and J lost 8 bases. The CDR3 is 16 amino acids. Germline V gives CDR1 MGHRA, CDR2 YSYEKL. The CDR3 spells CASSPRAGGSAYEQFF. DNA for the CDR3: TGCGCCAGCAGTCCCCGGGCGGGGGGCTCTGCCTATGAGCAGTTCTTC.

The chain has TRBV12-3 or TRBV12-4 and TRBJ1-2; no clear D gene. V shed 3 bases and J shed 5 bases, with 7 bases lying between them. This CDR3 is 12 amino acids long. This CDR3 reads CASSFRGYGYTF. In DNA, the CDR3 is TGTGCCAGCAGTTTCCGGGGATATGGCTACACCTTC.

V gene TRBV28 combines with J gene TRBJ2-4; maybe TRBD2 (7 bases). Germline V gives CDR1 MDHEN, CDR2 SYDVKM. The germline V and J ends were trimmed by 5 bases and 12 bases, with 23 bases remaining between them. CDR3 length: 15 amino acids. This CDR3 reads CASSPHTQGGGDQYF. The CDR3 nucleotides read TGTGCCAGCAGTCCACACACTCAAGGGGGGGGCGATCAGTACTTC.

This clonotype has more than one count but fewer than ten. This chain uses TRBV28 with TRBJ1-1; 11 bases match TRBD1. J lost 8 bases, V lost 8 bases, and 10 bases had no gene match. This CDR3 is built from 14 residues. Germline V gene sequence: CDR1 MDHEN, CDR2 SYDVKM. The chain's CDR3 is CASRAPDRGQEAFF. CDR3 coding DNA: TGTGCCAGCCGTGCCCCGGACAGGGGGCAAGAAGCTTTCTTT.

The CDR3 DNA sequence: TGTGCCAGCAGCTTACGTAGCGGGAGGAGCTCCTACAATGAGCAGTTCTTC. Protein product: CASSLRSGRSSYNEQFF. The genes are TRBV11-1 and TRBJ2-1, with 10 bases that match TRBD2. CDR1 is SGHAT, CDR2 FQDESV, per germline (reference sequence). The CDR3 sequence is 17 residues long. The V segment lost 2 bases and the J segment 0 bases; nucleotides outside the gene matches: 4. The full variable domain, rest sourced from reference TRBV11-1 and TRBJ2-1, is EAEVAQSPRYKITEKSQAVAFWCDPISGHATLYWYRQILGQGPELLVQFQDESVVDDSQLPKDRFSAERLKGVDSTLKIQPAELGDSAMYLCASSLRSGRSSYNEQFFGPGTRLTVL.

This rearrangement joins TRBV29-1 to TRBJ1-2; D call uncertain. CDR3 size: 13 residues. Trimming shortened V by 4 bases and J by 4 bases, and 13 bases separated the two germline ends. Germline loops: CDR1 SQVTM, CDR2 ANQGSEA. The CDR3: CSVGSEGGYGYTF. CDR3 DNA: TGCAGCGTTGGGTCCGAGGGAGGCTATGGCTACACCTTC. Drawing the rest from reference TRBV29-1 and TRBJ1-2, the complete variable domain is SAVISQKPSRDICQRGTSLTIQCQVDSQVTMMFWYRQQPGQSLTLIATANQGSEATYESGFVIDKFPISRPNLTFSTLTVSNMSPEDSSIYLCSVGSEGGYGYTFGSGTRLTVV.

This clonotype was seen a handful of times. V and J are TRBV7-2 and TRBJ2-7, with 7 positions matching TRBD1. This CDR3 contains 15 residues. The V gene end was trimmed by 2 bases and the J gene end by 1 base; junction bases not matched to a gene: 5. Per the germline V gene, CDR1 is SGHTA and CDR2 is FQGNSA. CDR3 nucleotides: TGTGCCAGCAGCTTATATTCAGGGGGATCCTACGAGCAGTACGTC. Translating gives CASSLYSGGSYEQYV.

The chain uses TRBV29-1 and TRBJ2-1, with D uncertain. The germline V gene encodes CDR1 SQVTM and CDR2 ANQGSEA. Trimming removed 4 bases from V and 7 bases from J, with 5 bases in between. CDR3 length: 10 amino acids. CDR3 nucleotide sequence: TGCAGCGTTGTAGGGAATGAGCAGTTCTTC. It codes for CSVVGNEQFF.

The chain combines TRBV7-2 with TRBJ2-5; TRBD2 matches 7 bases. V gave up 0 bases and J gave up 1 base; unmatched junction bases: 5. This CDR3 contains 16 residues. Germline lookup yields CDR1 SGHTA and CDR2 FQGNSA. CDR3 coding DNA: TGTGCCAGCAGCTTAGCGGGAAGCGGGGTCCAAGAGACCCAGTACTTC. Its translation is CASSLAGSGVQETQYF.

This clonotype was detected only a few times. The chain couples TRBV7-8 to TRBJ1-5; no reliable D call. The CDR3 contains 15 residues. Germline V gene data show CDR1 as SGHVS and CDR2 as FQNEAQ. V gave up 0 bases and J gave up 3 bases, with 9 bases separating them. In nucleotides, the CDR3 is TGTGCCAGCAGCTTAGCGGAGCTAGTCAATCAGCCCCAGCATTTT. This codes for CASSLAELVNQPQHF.

This chain joins TRBV7-3 and TRBJ1-2; D gene uncertain. This CDR3 has 21 residues. CDR1 is SGHTA, CDR2 FQGTGA, per germline. V was pared by 3 bases and J by 10 bases, with 39 bases between. CDR3 amino acids: CASSLNGRPQRVGPDKDDYTF. CDR3 coding DNA: TGTGCCAGCAGCTTGAACGGGAGGCCGCAACGGGTCGGACCTGATAAAGATGACTACACCTTC. The full variable domain, with the rest looked up from reference TRBV7-3 and TRBJ1-2, is GAGVSQTPSNKVTEKGKYVELRCDPISGHTALYWYRQSLGQGPEFLIYFQGTGAADDSGLPNDRFFAVRPEGSVSTLKIQRTERGDSAVYLCASSLNGRPQRVGPDKDDYTFGSGTRLTVV.